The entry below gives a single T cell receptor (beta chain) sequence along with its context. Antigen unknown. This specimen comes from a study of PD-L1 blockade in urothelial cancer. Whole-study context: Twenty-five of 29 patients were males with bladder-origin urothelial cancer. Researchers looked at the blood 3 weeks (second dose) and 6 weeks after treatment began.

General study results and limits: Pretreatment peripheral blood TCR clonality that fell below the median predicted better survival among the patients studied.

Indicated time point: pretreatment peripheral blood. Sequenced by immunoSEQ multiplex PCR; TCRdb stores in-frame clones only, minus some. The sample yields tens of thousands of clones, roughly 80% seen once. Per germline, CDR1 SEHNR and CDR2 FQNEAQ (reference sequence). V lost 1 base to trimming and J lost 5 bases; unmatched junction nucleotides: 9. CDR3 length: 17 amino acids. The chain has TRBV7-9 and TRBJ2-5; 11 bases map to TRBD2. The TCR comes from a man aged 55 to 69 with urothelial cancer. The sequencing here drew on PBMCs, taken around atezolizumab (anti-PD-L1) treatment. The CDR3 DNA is TGTGCCAGCAGCTTAGGCCTAGCGGGGGGAAACCGGGAGACCCAGTACTTC. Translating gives CASSLGLAGGNRETQYF.